The next 23 T cell receptor beta chains were all read from a single sample in a study of graft-versus-host responses after intestinal transplantation. Clones were sequenced by immunoSEQ multiplex PCR, and TCRdb holds only the in-frame ones, with some missing. The data hold about 15,000 clones, with around a third observed a single time. The source was alloreactive CD4+ T cells from a mixed lymphocyte reaction culture, collected before intestinal transplant. Subset: CFSE-low proliferating T cells sorted from approximately 6-day pre-transplant mixed lymphocyte reaction (GvH or HvG direction). The receptor source for this set is a human patient who received an intestinal transplant.

The sample holds a few counts of this clone. This chain joins TRBV6-5 and TRBJ1-1; D is unresolved. Germline CDR1 is MNHEY and CDR2 is SVGAGI. This CDR3 has 12 amino acids. The V gene lost 6 bases and the J gene lost 3 bases, with 8 bases spanning the gap. CDR3 in DNA: TGTGCCAGCAGCACCCCAGACACTGAAGCTTTCTTT. Its protein is CASSTPDTEAFF.

The chain links TRBV5-4 to TRBJ1-3; no definite D call. The germline CDR1 and CDR2 sequences are SGHNT and YYREEE (reference sequence). Trimming removed 3 bases at V and 5 bases at J, with 6 bases between. The CDR3 spans 12 residues. CDR3: CASSSGRNTIYF. CDR3 DNA sequence: TGTGCCAGCAGCTCTGGGAGAAACACCATATATTTT.

In regard to this clone: This may come from a read error, since a much larger clone is one base off. The genes are TRBV5-1 and TRBJ2-1; a weak D match, TRBD2 (5 bases). The V end lost 4 bases, the J end lost 8 bases, and 19 bases lay between the germline ends. The length of the CDR3 is 15 residues. CDR1 is SGHRS and CDR2 is YFSETQ in the germline V gene. CDR3 DNA: TGCGCCAGCAGCCCTCCCGGGATGGTCGGCGATGAGCAGTTCTTC. This encodes CASSPPGMVGDEQFF.

This clone occurred a few times. The CDR3 loop reads CASSIDSHQPQHF. In DNA, the CDR3 is TGTGCCAGCAGTATAGACAGCCATCAGCCCCAGCATTTT. The rearrangement uses TRBV9 and TRBJ1-5, with a weak D call TRBD1 (5 bases). Trimming removed 5 bases from V and 5 bases from J, with 11 bases in between. The CDR3 covers 13 residues. Germline assignment: CDR1 SGDLS and CDR2 YYNGEE.

This chain's CDR3 is CASSYASQGNYGYTF. In nucleotides, the CDR3 is TGTGCCAGCAGCTACGCGTCCCAGGGGAACTATGGCTACACCTTC. J is TRBJ1-2 and V is TRBV5-4, with D possibly matching TRBD1 (6 bases). This CDR3 spans 15 amino acids. Trimming removed 3 bases at V and 2 bases at J, with 14 bases between. The germline V gene encodes CDR1 SGHNT and CDR2 YYREEE (reference sequence).

The chain links TRBV6-5 to TRBJ1-2; TRBD1 matches 7 bases. Germline values: CDR1 MNHEY, CDR2 SVGAGI. With 5 bases clipped from V and 4 bases from J, the junction kept 7 bases outside the gene matches. The CDR3 is made up of 14 amino acids. CDR3 sequence reads: CASSPPGQFYGYTF. CDR3 coding DNA: TGTGCCAGCAGTCCACCGGGACAGTTCTATGGCTACACCTTC.

The genes are TRBV6-6 and TRBJ2-3; D ambiguous. Germline V gives CDR1 MNHNY, CDR2 SVGAGI (reference sequence). The CDR3 totals 16 residues. V lost 2 bases, J lost 0 bases, and 12 bases lay in between. The CDR3 DNA reads as TGTGCCAGCAGTTACCGAGGTCGGCTTAGCACAGATACGCAGTATTTT. This encodes CASSYRGRLSTDTQYF.

The chain carries TRBV2 and TRBJ2-1; 9 bases fit TRBD2. The CDR3 is made up of 14 amino acids. The V gene's germline CDR1 is SNHLY and CDR2 FYNNEI. V shed 10 bases and J 8 bases; nucleotides not matched to a gene: 12. This CDR3 is CATSGGTVNDEQFF. The CDR3, as DNA: TGTGCCACCAGCGGGGGGACAGTCAACGATGAGCAGTTCTTC. The full variable domain, rest sourced from reference TRBV2 and TRBJ2-1, is EPEVTQTPSHQVTQMGQEVILRCVPISNHLYFYWYRQILGQKVEFLVSFYNNEISEKSEIFDDQFSVERPDGSNFTLKIRSTKLEDSAMYFCATSGGTVNDEQFFGPGTRLTVL.

This chain connects TRBV6-1 to TRBJ2-1; D might be TRBD2 (7 bases). In germline, CDR1 is MNHNS, CDR2 SASEGT. The CDR3 runs to 15 residues. Trimming removed 6 bases from V and 2 bases from J, with 14 bases in between. The CDR3 loop is CASSSLGGAYNEQFF. The CDR3 DNA reads as TGTGCCAGCAGCTCCTTAGGGGGGGCCTACAATGAGCAGTTCTTC.

V usage is TRBV6-5 and J usage is TRBJ1-5; D is perhaps TRBD1 (6 bases). V was clipped by 10 bases and J by 5 bases, with 18 bases between them. The germline V gene encodes CDR1 MNHEY and CDR2 SVGAGI. This CDR3 spans 14 amino acids. CDR3 sequence (DNA): TGTGCCACTACCCACAGGGCCGGGGATCAGCCCCAGCATTTT. This codes for CATTHRAGDQPQHF.

Remarks on this clone: The junction does not match germline at one end; this may be a read error. The rearrangement joins TRBV4-1 to TRBJ1-2, with 7 bases matching TRBD1. The length of the CDR3 is 13 residues. CDR1 and CDR2 from the germline V gene are MGHRA and YSYEKL. The CDR3 loop is CASSLARGQGYTF. Here the CDR3 DNA reads TGTGCCAGCAGCTTAGCGCGGGGACAGGGCTACACCTTC.

The V call is TRBV6-6, the J call TRBJ1-3; D perhaps matches TRBD1 (5 bases). Looked up from germline, CDR1 is MNHNY and CDR2 is SVGAGI (reference sequence). Trimming removed 4 bases at V and 0 bases at J, with 10 bases between. The CDR3 runs 15 residues. DNA for the CDR3: TGTGCCAGCAGTTCCACAGGTTCCTCTGGAAACACCATATATTTT. Translating gives CASSSTGSSGNTIYF.

The gene calls are TRBV30 and TRBJ2-1; 12 bases map to TRBD2. The CDR3 is 14 residues long. Germline V gene lookup returns CDR1 GTSNPN and CDR2 SVGIG (reference sequence). Trimming cost V 4 bases and J 10 bases; bases outside gene matches: 8. CDR3 coding DNA: TGTGCCTGGAACGCACTAGCGGGGGGTTTGGAGCAGTTCTTC. Translating gives CAWNALAGGLEQFF.

This clone is medium-sized. J is TRBJ2-1 and V is TRBV10-2; the D gene is possibly TRBD1 (6 bases). V was trimmed by 5 bases and J by 9 bases, leaving 11 bases between them. The germline CDR1 and CDR2 sequences are WSHSY and SAAADI. The CDR3 contains 12 residues. This chain's CDR3 is CASSLRGTEQFF. The CDR3 bases are TGCGCCAGCAGTTTAAGGGGGACTGAGCAGTTCTTC.

The CDR3 coding sequence is TGTGCCAGCACGCAGCTGAACACTGAAGCTTTCTTT. Translated: CASTQLNTEAFF. The V call is TRBV11-1, the J call TRBJ1-1; D ambiguous. The length of the CDR3 is 12 residues. Trimming cost V 7 bases and J 0 bases, with 6 bases left between them. Looked up from germline, CDR1 is SGHAT and CDR2 is FQDESV (reference sequence).

This clone was picked up a small number of times. V gene TRBV7-4 combines with J gene TRBJ2-1, with 8 positions matching TRBD2. CDR3 length equals 15 residues. Trimming cost V 4 bases and J 9 bases; bases outside gene matches: 11. Looked up from germline, CDR1 is SGHVT and CDR2 is SQSDAQ. CDR3 sequence (DNA): TGTGCCAGCAGCTCCCGCCCCGGGGGGGACATTGAGCAGTTCTTC. It codes for CASSSRPGGDIEQFF.

The chain couples TRBV5-6 to TRBJ2-1; no definite D call. The CDR3 has 14 residues. Germline values: CDR1 SGHDT, CDR2 YYEEEE. V gave up 2 bases and J gave up 4 bases, with 10 bases separating them. As DNA, the CDR3 is TGTGCCAGCAGCTTCTACAGCTCATACAATGAGCAGTTCTTC. Translated, it gives CASSFYSSYNEQFF.

This clone occurred a few times. The gene calls are TRBV29-1 and TRBJ2-7; 7 bases fit TRBD2. After removal of 5 bases from V and 6 bases from J, the junction contained 7 bases not matched to a gene. The germline CDR1 and CDR2 sequences are SQVTM and ANQGSEA. The CDR3 is 12 residues long. The CDR3 here is CSVILAVSEQYF. The DNA for the CDR3 is TGCAGCGTTATCCTAGCGGTCTCCGAGCAGTACTTC.

The chain combines TRBV6-6 with TRBJ1-2; TRBD1 matches at 7 bases. J was trimmed by 8 bases and V by 2 bases; bases with no gene match: 14. Germline V gene data show CDR1 as MNHNY and CDR2 as SVGAGI (reference sequence). This CDR3 has 16 amino acids. In DNA form, the CDR3 reads TGTGCCAGCAGTTACCGACAGGGTATGGGCTCCACCGGCTACACCTTC. This gives the protein CASSYRQGMGSTGYTF.

The V call is TRBV5-5, the J call TRBJ2-7, with no clear D. This CDR3 has 12 amino acids. Germline CDR1 reads SGHKS; CDR2 reads YYEKEE (reference sequence). V lost 4 bases and J 2 bases, leaving 7 bases between the germline ends. This CDR3 is CASSTFPYEQYF. CDR3 nucleotide sequence: TGTGCCAGCAGCACATTCCCCTACGAGCAGTACTTC.

A single count supports this clone. One end of the junction fails to match germline, which may point to a read error. This sequence joins TRBV7-9 and TRBJ2-5; tentatively, D is TRBD2 (6 bases). The CDR3 is made up of 17 amino acids. Per germline, CDR1 SEHNR and CDR2 FQNEAQ (reference sequence). The CDR3: CASSADAGRLRTGVRHF. The CDR3 bases are TGTGCCAGCAGCGCCGACGCGGGGCGGCTAAGGACCGGGGTACGACACTTC.

This clone has more than one count but fewer than ten. The rearrangement uses TRBV6-5 and TRBJ2-5, with no clear D. This CDR3 has 15 residues. The germline V and J ends were trimmed by 4 bases and 5 bases, with 17 bases remaining between them. Germline V gene sequence: CDR1 MNHEY, CDR2 SVGAGI. The CDR3 DNA follows: TGTGCCAGCAGTTCGGCACGGGCCCGAAGGGAGACCCAGTACTTC. The encoded protein is CASSSARARRETQYF.

The CDR3 region is CASSQIPGNTEAFF. The CDR3 region has the DNA TGCGCCAGCAGTCAGATTCCAGGGAACACTGAAGCTTTCTTT. The chain employs TRBV5-1 and TRBJ1-1; D not certain. V was pared by 5 bases and J by 1 base, with 12 bases between. The CDR3 contains 14 residues. Germline V lookup: CDR1 SGHRS, CDR2 YFSETQ.